Following are 21 T cell receptor beta chains from one sample sequenced in a study of blood T cell repertoires in COVID-19. TCRdb keeps only in-frame clones here, not all; method: immunoSEQ multiplex PCR. The sample shows about 120,000 clones, 88% of them seen only once. The sequenced sample was peripheral blood. The source is a woman aged 45-59 years with acute or convalescent COVID-19.

This clone was detected only a few times. The V gene is TRBV5-1, the J gene TRBJ1-2; D unresolved. The CDR3 has 14 residues. V lost 2 bases to trimming and J lost 1 base, with 9 bases between them. The germline gives CDR1 SGHRS, CDR2 YFSETQ. The CDR3 nucleotides are TGCGCCAGCAGCTTCGGCGGAGGTAACTATGGCTACACCTTC. Its protein is CASSFGGGNYGYTF.

The V and J genes are TRBV5-1 and TRBJ2-7, with TRBD1 matching over 8 bases. Germline V gene data show CDR1 as SGHRS and CDR2 as YFSETQ. Losses at the gene ends were 0 bases for V and 6 bases for J; bases not matched to a gene: 5. The CDR3 extends over 14 amino acids. Here the CDR3 reads CASSLGQGKREQYF. DNA for the CDR3: TGCGCCAGCAGCTTGGGACAGGGGAAGCGCGAGCAGTACTTC. Drawing the rest from reference TRBV5-1 and TRBJ2-7, the complete variable domain is KAGVTQTPRYLIKTRGQQVTLSCSPISGHRSVSWYQQTPGQGLQFLFEYFSETQRNKGNFPGRFSGRQFSNSRSEMNVSTLELGDSALYLCASSLGQGKREQYFGPGTRLTVT.

The rearrangement links TRBV28 to TRBJ2-5, with 13 bases identical to TRBD2. This CDR3 spans 19 amino acids. From germline, CDR1 is MDHEN and CDR2 SYDVKM. Unmatched junction bases numbered 10, after V lost 3 bases and J lost 0 bases. The CDR3 reads CASSFPKTGTSGDQETQYF. The CDR3 DNA reads TGTGCCAGCAGTTTCCCTAAAACCGGGACTAGCGGGGACCAAGAGACCCAGTACTTC.

The chain carries TRBV28 and TRBJ2-7; TRBD1 aligns across 10 bases. In germline, CDR1 is MDHEN, CDR2 SYDVKM. Trimming took 7 bases from V and 2 from J; bases not matched to a gene: 5. This CDR3 is 14 amino acids long. CDR3 sequence reads: CASISGQGAYEQYF. DNA of the CDR3: TGTGCCAGCATTAGTGGACAGGGGGCCTACGAGCAGTACTTC.

As regards this clone: Other nucleotide sequences in the sample specify the same CDR3. V gene TRBV5-1 combines with J gene TRBJ2-3, with D maybe TRBD2 (6 bases). The V gene's germline CDR1 is SGHRS and CDR2 YFSETQ. CDR3 length equals 15 residues. V was cut by 0 bases and J by 2 bases, with 10 bases left in between. CDR3 residues: CASSLDGGYTDTQYF. The CDR3, as DNA: TGCGCCAGCAGCTTGGATGGGGGGTACACAGATACGCAGTATTTT. The full variable domain, with the rest looked up from reference TRBV5-1 and TRBJ2-3, is KAGVTQTPRYLIKTRGQQVTLSCSPISGHRSVSWYQQTPGQGLQFLFEYFSETQRNKGNFPGRFSGRQFSNSRSEMNVSTLELGDSALYLCASSLDGGYTDTQYFGPGTRLTVL.

This rearrangement joins TRBV5-8 to TRBJ1-2, with 7 positions matching TRBD1. Per germline, CDR1 SGHTS and CDR2 YDEGEE. The CDR3 loop spans 16 amino acids. V lost 0 bases and J lost 2; bases outside the gene matches: 7. CDR3 DNA sequence: TGTGCCAGCAGCTTGGCCGAGGGGGCGATCAACTATGGCTACACCTTC. This encodes CASSLAEGAINYGYTF. Using reference TRBV5-8 and TRBJ1-2 for the parts outside the CDR3, the full variable domain is EAGVTQSPTHLIKTRGQQATLRCSPISGHTSVYWYQQALGLGLQFLLWYDEGEERNRGNFPPRFSGRQFPNYSSELNVNALELEDSALYLCASSLAEGAINYGYTFGSGTRLTVV.

The chain combines TRBV2 with TRBJ1-3; the D gene is possibly TRBD1 (6 bases). Looked up from germline, CDR1 is SNHLY and CDR2 is FYNNEI. The length of the CDR3 is 16 residues. Trimming removed 4 bases at V and 3 bases at J, with 16 bases between. The CDR3 DNA reads as TGTGCCAGCAGTGTAGCATCGACAGGTGATGGAAACACCATATATTTT. Encoded protein: CASSVASTGDGNTIYF. Based on the CDR3 plus reference TRBV2 and TRBJ1-3, the full variable domain is EPEVTQTPSHQVTQMGQEVILRCVPISNHLYFYWYRQILGQKVEFLVSFYNNEISEKSEIFDDQFSVERPDGSNFTLKIRSTKLEDSAMYFCASSVASTGDGNTIYFGEGSWLTVV.

The genes are TRBV5-4 and TRBJ2-7, with D hard to call. The CDR3 runs to 15 residues. Germline V gene sequence: CDR1 SGHNT, CDR2 YYREEE (reference sequence). V was clipped by 0 bases and J by 4 bases, with 14 bases between them. The CDR3 sequence is CASSLVPRSEYEQYF. The CDR3 nucleotides are TGTGCCAGCAGCTTGGTCCCAAGAAGTGAGTACGAGCAGTACTTC.

This clone appeared a single time. The genes are TRBV6-1 and TRBJ1-5; TRBD1 is a possible D gene (5 bases). With 2 bases removed from V and 4 bases from J, the gap between germline ends came to 18 bases. Germline V gives CDR1 MNHNS, CDR2 SASEGT. The CDR3 runs 17 residues. In nucleotides, the CDR3 is TGTGCCAGCAGTGAATGGTTGCCTAGGGGAAATAATCAGCCCCAGCATTTT. The encoded protein is CASSEWLPRGNNQPQHF.

The V gene is TRBV13, the J gene TRBJ1-2; 9 bases align to TRBD1. Germline V gene sequence: CDR1 PRHDT, CDR2 FYEKMQ (reference sequence). Trimming at V came to 3 bases and at J to 2 bases, leaving 10 bases not matched to a gene. The CDR3 is 17 amino acids. CDR3 sequence reads: CASSFRGQGQRNYGYTF. CDR3 sequence (DNA): TGTGCCAGCAGCTTCCGGGGACAGGGTCAGAGAAACTATGGCTACACCTTC.

The chain recombines TRBV11-2 with TRBJ2-1, with 10 bases matching TRBD2. Germline V gene lookup returns CDR1 SGHAT and CDR2 FQNNGV. This CDR3 region has 15 residues. The junction had 5 bases not matched to a gene; V was cut back by 3 bases and J by 6 bases. The CDR3 nucleotides are TGTGCCAGCAGCTTGAGAGCTAGCGGGAGCAATGAGCAGTTCTTC. Translating gives CASSLRASGSNEQFF.

This rearrangement joins TRBV3-1 (or the pseudogene TRBV3-2) to TRBJ1-2; D possibly corresponds to TRBD1 (6 bases). Germline assignment: CDR1 LGHDT and CDR2 YNNKEL (reference sequence). The CDR3 runs to 16 residues. Trimming took off 1 base at V and 5 bases at J, with 17 bases between the two ends. The CDR3 sequence: CASSQVLTGPLYGYTF. CDR3 DNA: TGTGCCAGCAGCCAAGTTCTCACAGGGCCCTTATATGGCTACACCTTC.

The V call is TRBV18, the J call TRBJ2-1; 8 bases fit TRBD2. Losses at the gene ends were 6 bases for V and 8 bases for J; bases not matched to a gene: 12. Germline V gene data show CDR1 as KGHSH and CDR2 as LQKENI. The CDR3 has 15 residues. CDR3: CASSPGLVRVDEQFF. The CDR3 region has the DNA TGTGCCAGCTCGCCGGGACTAGTTCGCGTCGATGAGCAGTTCTTC.

V is TRBV3-1 (or the pseudogene TRBV3-2) and J is TRBJ2-1; TRBD2 matches at 11 bases. The CDR3 has 12 amino acids. V dropped 9 bases and J dropped 15; count of bases not matched to a gene: 10. Per germline, CDR1 LGHDT and CDR2 YNNKEL (reference sequence). The CDR3 loop reads CASSGRGSLGFF. CDR3 in DNA: TGTGCCAGTAGCGGGAGGGGGTCACTCGGGTTCTTC.

This chain connects TRBV6-5 to TRBJ1-2; 7 positions match TRBD1. The junction had 5 bases not matched to a gene; V was cut back by 5 bases and J by 2 bases. There are 14 residues in the CDR3. The germline V gene encodes CDR1 MNHEY and CDR2 SVGAGI. Here the CDR3 reads CASSPGQRNYGYTF. The CDR3 DNA sequence: TGTGCCAGCAGTCCGGGACAGAGAAACTATGGCTACACCTTC.

The chain employs TRBV5-1 and TRBJ1-4; 9 positions match TRBD1. Trimming removed 0 bases from V and 5 bases from J; junction bases left unmatched: 2. The CDR3 contains 15 residues. In germline, CDR1 is SGHRS, CDR2 YFSETQ. The CDR3 DNA sequence: TGCGCCAGCAGCTTGGGAGGACAGGGGAATGAAAAACTGTTTTTT. Protein: CASSLGGQGNEKLFF.

The rearrangement uses TRBV11-2 and TRBJ1-6; TRBD1 might be the D (6 bases). The germline V gene encodes CDR1 SGHAT and CDR2 FQNNGV. This CDR3 has 15 residues. Trimming took 4 bases from V and 7 from J, leaving 14 bases between them. CDR3 in amino acids: CASSSPQGTNSPLHF. DNA of the CDR3: TGTGCCAGCAGCTCTCCCCAGGGGACGAATTCACCCCTCCACTTT.

The rearrangement joins TRBV18 to TRBJ2-1; 10 positions match TRBD1. The germline CDR1 and CDR2 sequences are KGHSH and LQKENI. The CDR3 spans 17 residues. The trim removed 3 bases at V and 5 bases at J, leaving 10 bases unmatched. The CDR3 loop is CASSPSMTGGGNNEQFF. In nucleotides, the CDR3 is TGTGCCAGCTCACCCAGTATGACAGGGGGCGGAAACAATGAGCAGTTCTTC. The full variable domain, completed using reference TRBV18 and TRBJ2-1, is NAGVMQNPRHLVRRRGQEARLRCSPMKGHSHVYWYRQLPEEGLKFMVYLQKENIIDESGMPKERFSAEFPKEGPSILRIQQVVRGDSAAYFCASSPSMTGGGNNEQFFGPGTRLTVL.

CDR3 residues: CASSYSIRGRNSPLHF. DNA for the CDR3: TGTGCCAGCAGTTACTCGATACGGGGAAGGAATTCACCCCTCCACTTT. This chain connects TRBV6-5 to TRBJ1-6; unclear D gene. Trimming left V 0 bases short and J 7 bases short, with 13 bases between. The CDR3 consists of 16 residues. Germline CDR1 reads MNHEY; CDR2 reads SVGAGI.

The chain combines TRBV29-1 with TRBJ1-2, with 8 bases that match TRBD1. Germline loops: CDR1 SQVTM, CDR2 ANQGSEA. Unmatched junction bases numbered 2, after V lost 0 bases and J lost 5 bases. This CDR3 spans 13 amino acids. The CDR3 region is CSVEERQGYGYTF. CDR3 bases: TGCAGCGTTGAAGAGAGACAGGGGTATGGCTACACCTTC.

V usage is TRBV4-1 and J usage is TRBJ2-7; 10 bases are shared with TRBD2. Germline trimming cut 0 bases from V and 7 bases from J; bases unmatched to any gene: 15. The germline CDR1 and CDR2 sequences are MGHRA and YSYEKL. The CDR3 extends over 18 amino acids. CDR3 sequence: CASSQDPGTSAIGIEQYF. The CDR3 coding sequence is TGCGCCAGCAGCCAAGACCCCGGGACTAGCGCCATAGGGATAGAGCAGTACTTC.